Listed here are 12 T cell receptor beta chains from one sample, sequenced in a study of early T cells in non-severe SARS-CoV-2 infection. TCRdb re-analysed the 5' RACE reads in MiXCR, keeping a single row per CDR3 protein. The sample lists nearly 60,000 distinct CDR3 sequences, over 9.5% seen once, with around 9.9% in the top ten. Sequencing was performed on whole blood. The receptors come from an adult who was a healthcare worker with PCR-confirmed SARS-CoV-2 infection or an uninfected control (not recorded which).

There are a few counts of this clonotype. This chain joins TRBV5-1 and TRBJ1-1; D gene ambiguous. The CDR3 has 15 amino acids. Germline loops: CDR1 SGHRS, CDR2 YFSETQ. Trimming stripped 4 bases from V and 0 bases from J, with 13 bases between. The DNA for the CDR3 is TGCGCCAGCAGCAGGTCCTATCCGATGAACACTGAAGCTTTCTTT. Translation: CASSRSYPMNTEAFF.

This clonotype has only a few counts. V is TRBV10-1 and J is TRBJ2-7; D is undetermined. The CDR3 covers 11 residues. Deletions cut 8 bases from V and 0 bases from J, with 5 bases between. Germline CDR1 WNHNN, CDR2 SYGVQD (reference sequence). The CDR3 region is CASGLSYEQYF. CDR3 DNA sequence: TGCGCCAGCGGCCTCTCCTACGAGCAGTACTTC.

This clonotype was observed at least ten times. The chain has TRBV29-1 and TRBJ2-7; D might be TRBD2 (6 bases). V lost 3 bases to trimming and J lost 7 bases, with 16 bases between them. The germline CDR1 and CDR2 sequences are SQVTM and ANQGSEA. This CDR3 comprises 13 residues. The CDR3 nucleotides are TGCAGCGTTGATCGGGCAGGGACTCGGGAGCAGTACTTC. Translating gives CSVDRAGTREQYF.

V usage is TRBV13 and J usage is TRBJ1-3; D unclear. The CDR3 has 13 residues. V dropped 5 bases and J dropped 3 bases, with 8 bases sitting between them. Germline CDR1 is PRHDT and CDR2 is FYEKMQ (reference sequence). CDR3 DNA: TGTGCCAGCAGCCATAGACTTGGAAACACCATATATTTT. This codes for CASSHRLGNTIYF.

This clonotype was counted many times. The V call is TRBV21-1, the J call TRBJ1-2; the table names TRBD1, a call not compared with the DNA. TRBV21-1 is designated a pseudogene. This CDR3 comprises 16 residues. CDR3 nucleotide sequence: TGTGCCAGCAGCAAAGGACAGGGGGAACTAATATTTGGCTACACCTTC. Amino acids: CASSKGQGELIFGYTF.

There are a few counts of this clonotype. The chain couples TRBV7-9 to TRBJ2-5, with D uncertain. V gave up 4 bases and J gave up 1 base, with 7 bases separating them. CDR1 and CDR2 (germline): SEHNR, FQNEAQ (reference sequence). The CDR3 covers 13 residues. The CDR3 sequence is CASSSGTQETQYF. The CDR3 nucleotides read TGTGCCAGCAGCTCCGGCACCCAAGAGACCCAGTACTTC.

This clonotype occurred a few times. CDR3 bases: TGTGCCAGCAGCACCATAGCGGGGACCTCCTACAATGAGCAGTTCTTC. It translates to CASSTIAGTSYNEQFF. J is TRBJ2-1 and V is TRBV7-2, with 8 nucleotides matching TRBD2. Germline CDR1 reads SGHTA; CDR2 reads FQGNSA. This CDR3 contains 16 residues. Unmatched junction bases numbered 6, after V lost 5 bases and J lost 0 bases.

Only a few counts were recorded for this clonotype. This sequence joins TRBV7-2 and TRBJ2-7; TRBD2 matches 11 bases. V dropped 5 bases and J dropped 2; count of bases not matched to a gene: 8. The CDR3 loop spans 16 amino acids. From germline, CDR1 is SGHTA and CDR2 FQGNSA. CDR3 amino acids: CASSPGLAGLPYEQYF. CDR3 in DNA: TGTGCCAGCAGCCCTGGACTAGCGGGTCTACCCTACGAGCAGTACTTC.

This clonotype showed up many times. The chain carries TRBV12-3 or TRBV12-4 and TRBJ2-2; D is ambiguous. CDR3 size: 12 residues. V shed 8 bases and J shed 7 bases, with 11 bases lying between them. CDR3 coding DNA: TGTGCCAGCGGCTCAACCGGCGGGGAGCTGTTTTTT. It yields the protein CASGSTGGELFF.

This rearrangement joins TRBV5-6 to TRBJ2-7; no clear D. The CDR3 has 14 amino acids. Germline assignment: CDR1 SGHDT and CDR2 YYEEEE. The germline V and J ends were trimmed by 2 bases and 2 bases, with 11 bases remaining between them. CDR3 bases: TGTGCCAGCAGCTTTCTCACGGTGGCCTACGAGCAGTACTTC. Residues: CASSFLTVAYEQYF.

The rearrangement joins TRBV7-9 to TRBJ2-7; no reliable D call. Germline CDR1 SEHNR, CDR2 FQNEAQ (reference sequence). The CDR3 totals 13 residues. The V gene lost 7 bases and the J gene lost 3 bases, with 13 bases spanning the gap. The CDR3 loop is CASNEDHSYEQYF. For the CDR3, the DNA is TGTGCCAGCAACGAGGACCATAGCTACGAGCAGTACTTC.

This clonotype was seen more than once but under ten times. V is TRBV7-2 and J is TRBJ2-1; the match to TRBD2 covers 9 bases. The length of the CDR3 is 17 residues. CDR1 and CDR2 from the germline V gene are SGHTA and FQGNSA. V lost 0 bases and J lost 1; bases outside the gene matches: 4. The CDR3 nucleotides read TGTGCCAGCAGCTTAGCGCCTAGCGGGACATCCTACAATGAGCAGTTCTTC. Translating gives CASSLAPSGTSYNEQFF.